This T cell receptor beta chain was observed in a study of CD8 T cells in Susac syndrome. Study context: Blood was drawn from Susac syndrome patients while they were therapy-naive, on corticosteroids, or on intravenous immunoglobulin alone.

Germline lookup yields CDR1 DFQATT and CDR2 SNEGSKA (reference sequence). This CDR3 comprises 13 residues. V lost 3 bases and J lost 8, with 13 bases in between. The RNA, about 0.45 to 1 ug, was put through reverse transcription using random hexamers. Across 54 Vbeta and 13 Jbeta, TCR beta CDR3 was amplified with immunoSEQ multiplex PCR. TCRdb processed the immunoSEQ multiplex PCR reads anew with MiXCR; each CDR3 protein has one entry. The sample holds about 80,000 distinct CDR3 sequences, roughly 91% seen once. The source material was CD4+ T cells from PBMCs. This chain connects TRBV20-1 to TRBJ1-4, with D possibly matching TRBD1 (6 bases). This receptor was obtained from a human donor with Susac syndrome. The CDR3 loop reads CSASTGAWEKLFF. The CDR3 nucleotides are TGCAGTGCTAGTACGGGGGCTTGGGAAAAACTGTTTTTT.